This T cell receptor beta chain was profiled in a study of cytomegalovirus exposure and HLA in healthy donors (dated by TCRdb to about 2017). With regard to the full study: An earlier analysis of approximately 600 of the donors reported 250 to 300 Gb of sequence data and 117 million unique TCR beta sequences from about 180 million T cells. Roughly 300 gigabases of sequencing data and tens of millions of unique TCR sequences were included in an early release covering roughly 700 HLA-typed donors. Of the 398 genotyped donors, approximately 80% fell in the genetic ancestry cluster associated with self-reported Caucasian donors. The study was designed to test whether signatures of past pathogen exposure could be identified by cataloging public T cell receptors. The study used immunosequencing to profile the T cell repertoires of 600 to 850 subjects and linked those repertoires to cytomegalovirus serostatus. Besides the first cohort of hundreds of subjects, a separate validation cohort made up of about 120 different subjects was used. The study combined high-throughput TCR immunosequencing, statistical association of individual TCRs with disease status, and machine learning to predict cytomegalovirus infection status. A later analysis re-examined previously published TCR beta repertoires from hundreds of donors and added high-resolution HLA genotyping to investigate patterns of TCR occurrence. In the later analysis, no new phenotypic data were used to find candidate immune exposures; instead, reliance was placed on TCR beta sequences and their occurrence across donors. An earlier analysis of around 640 of the donors used high-throughput TCR beta sequencing to judge whether each TCR beta V gene segment behaved as functional or pseudogenic. Donor age, sex, ethnicity and CMV serostatus were compiled together with the repertoire data. A later genetic analysis used genome-wide SNP genotypes for about 60% of the roughly 700 donors, treating that subset as a discovery cohort. Every repertoire in the discovery cohort had been generated on one and the same sequencing platform. Both class I and class II loci were covered by HLA typing, at four-digit resolution. Typing coverage varied by locus: roughly 629-640 donors for A, B, C, DRB1 and DQB1; roughly 520 for DQA1; 606 for DPA1; 450 to 480 for DPB1. Roughly five DR-DQ haplotypes were treated as single units for association and clustering because of strong linkage in the cohort. On average, about 240,000 unique TCR beta nucleotide sequences were sequenced per donor among roughly 430 genotyped donors of the cohort, with roughly 18% of those sequences being non-productive.

Here is what the overall study found, with its caveats: In the study, 150 to 200 TCR beta chains were listed as associated with cytomegalovirus. The classifier was reported to diagnose cytomegalovirus status with high specificity and sensitivity in both the original and validation cohorts. Because counts were too low, seventeen rarely observed V segments, including chromosome 9 orphons, were excluded from the earlier analysis of under 650 of the donors. A later analysis found that TCR association rates varied across HLA loci, with DRB1 alleles showing the most associated TCRs and HLA-C alleles the fewest. Compared with equally common non-associated chains, HLA-associated TCR beta chains in a later analysis were more clonally expanded and had lower generation probabilities. Three of the identified cytomegalovirus-associated TCR beta chains were confirmed in vitro to be specific for cytomegalovirus antigens. Compared with the approximately 710-donor mean, donors in an Asian-associated ancestry cluster had fewer N-insertions in productive TCRs, according to a later genetic analysis. Correlated functional status among segregating V segments might be attributable to linkage disequilibrium, but an unknown experimental factor could not be ruled out. Most CMV-associated TCR beta chains appeared to be HLA-restricted in a later analysis, and the HLA associations seemed to be driven largely by CMV exposure. Because HLA typing was missing for some donors at each locus, association tests included only the typed subset. In this cohort, only TCR beta chains were sequenced, and detectable features were limited by the absence of alpha or paired-chain data. Immune exposure information for the cohort was limited to CMV serostatus. Assigning TCR associations to individual alleles was difficult when HLA alleles, especially DR and DQ, strongly co-occurred. A cluster of highly shared sequence variants was judged likely to represent a technical artifact of the sequencing pipeline. Specific HLA alleles were associated with 15,000 to 20,000 TCR beta sequences at a false discovery rate of 0.05 in a later analysis. In a later analysis, several top co-occurrence clusters were reported to appear linked to parvovirus B19, influenza, CMV and Epstein-Barr virus. A further reported finding was that TCR beta sequences accurately predicted the HLA-A and HLA-B alleles for most subjects in the first cohort. The presence/absence analyses assumed that sequencing depth was roughly uniform across donors, and that assumption may not be true. Broadly in line with IMGT annotations, most TCR beta V segments showed up in productive rearrangements about 87% or about 30% of the time in an earlier analysis of 587 of the donors. V-gene and J-gene trimming of TCR beta chains was associated with a missense DCLRE1C variant in a later genetic analysis, and the association was replicated in an independent cohort. While some public TCRs were present in many individuals, most TCR sequences turned up only very rarely across donors. Some IMGT-functional V segments, including TRBV6-2 and TRBV6-3, could not be distinguished by the 87-base-pair reads and were therefore excluded. The authors suggested that the approach could potentially be generalized to other disease states and immunological phenotypes.

The cohort consisted of 666 healthy bone marrow donors. At the time of sampling, all cohort members were nominally healthy, though unrecorded immune exposures were likely present. The donor tested CMV seropositive, placing the donor among the approximately 290 seropositive members of the cohort. Every donor gave a peripheral blood sample, and the peripheral blood mononuclear cells from that sample were used for TCR beta sequencing. Genomic DNA extraction from the blood cell samples was performed with the Qiagen DNeasy Blood Extraction Kit. The protocol used for the library was the immunoSEQ multiplex PCR assay. For the multiplex PCR, a mixture combining 60 forward primers for TCR Vbeta segments and 13 reverse primers for TCR Jbeta segments was used. Amplification of the CDR3 region of rearranged TCR beta genes was performed with a multiplex PCR assay on genomic DNA. Amplified TCR beta libraries were sequenced as 87-base-pair reads on the Illumina HiSeq System. The original methods were these. A later analysis counted some 80 million unique TCR beta chains across the 670 or so repertoires, and approximately 11 million of these chains were shared by at least two donors. To remove PCR and sequencing errors, raw reads were error-corrected and collapsed into unique sequences using a nearest-neighbor algorithm that merged closely related sequences. To assign V, D and J gene segments, CDR3 sequences were aligned to IMGT reference sequences. For a sequence to be retained, a match of at least six nucleotides to both a V gene segment and a J gene segment was required. A rearrangement was called productive if the CDR3 had no stop codons and remained in frame with V and J, and every other rearrangement was called non-productive. Following IMGT convention, CDR3 was defined as the stretch from the second conserved V-encoded cysteine up to the conserved J-encoded phenylalanine. In an earlier analysis of approximately 500 of the donors, sequences lacking an unambiguous match to a single V gene segment were excluded. An earlier analysis of 587 of the donors called V segments functional above 56.7% productive rearrangements and segregating when the between-donor standard deviation exceeded 5%. A statistical classification framework was built to diagnose cytomegalovirus status from the catalog of TCR beta chain sequences. V and J gene assignment, in a later analysis, came from comparing TCR nucleotide sequences with IMGT/GENE-DB human TR gene sequences. In a later analysis, CDR3 sequences and most-parsimonious VDJ recombination scenarios were assigned using the TCRdist pipeline. In a later analysis, every TCR beta chain was defined by the combination of its CDR3 amino acid sequence and its V-gene family, and reads without a unique V-gene family were dropped. To address suspected cross-contamination and a sequencing artifact, a later analysis removed 450 to 700 highly shared, low-generation-probability nucleotide sequences. In a later analysis, a clonal expansion index was calculated for each public chain from normalized within-repertoire ranks of inferred template counts. In a later analysis, generation probabilities were computed with a VDJ recombination model fitted to out-of-frame rearrangements, and the resulting probabilities were checked against IGoR. Hypergeometric tests were used in a later analysis to score TCR-TCR, TCR-HLA and TCR-CMV co-occurrence, with a repertoire-size bias correction applied to the TCR pairs. A later analysis estimated false discovery rates by permuting HLA or CMV assignments 20 times. In a later analysis, co-occurring TCRs were grouped using DBSCAN, with TCRdist sequence similarity added in when clustering inside HLA-allele-positive subsets. For co-occurrence clustering, repertoires with fewer than 30,000 or more than 120,000 public chains were excluded, along with a handful of repertoires with anomalous nucleotide sharing. TCRdb stores this immuneACCESS table with in-frame sequences only. Part of the clones is absent; in the studies checked, under half of the shortfall reflects unresolved V genes, and no reason is known for the rest. The V and J calls and clone size were taken over from that table, and D and trimming were inferred from the DNA. The sample table records roughly 130,000 clones; roughly 82% of these occur just once. 11% of the sample lies in the top ten.

With regard to this clone: The antigen it binds to is not known. No base quality information exists; no much larger clone differs at one position.

From cysteine to phenylalanine, the CDR3 is 16 amino acids long. Of the read, only the CDR3 DNA is kept; its 48 bases are in frame from base 1. V trim: 3 bases; J trim: 4 bases; unmatched bases: 7. Per the germline V gene, SGDLS is the CDR1 and YYNGEE is the CDR2. This TCR came from a male donor in good health and CMV-seropositive. Sequencing was performed on PBMCs. Recombination connected TRBV9 to TRBJ2-6; 7 bases in the middle match TRBD2. The bases are TGTGCCAGCAGCGAATCAGGGACTACAGGGGCCAACGTCCTGACTTTC. This codes for CASSESGTTGANVLTF.